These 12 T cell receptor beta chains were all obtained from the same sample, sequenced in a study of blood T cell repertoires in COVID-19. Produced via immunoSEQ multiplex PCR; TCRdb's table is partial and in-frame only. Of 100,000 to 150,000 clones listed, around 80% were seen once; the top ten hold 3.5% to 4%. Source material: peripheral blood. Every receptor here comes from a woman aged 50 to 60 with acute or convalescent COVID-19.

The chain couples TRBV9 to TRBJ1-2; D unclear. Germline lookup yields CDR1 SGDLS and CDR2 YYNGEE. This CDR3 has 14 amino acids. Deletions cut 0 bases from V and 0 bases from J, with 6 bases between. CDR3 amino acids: CASSVEHTNYGYTF. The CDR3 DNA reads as TGTGCCAGCAGCGTAGAACATACTAACTATGGCTACACCTTC.

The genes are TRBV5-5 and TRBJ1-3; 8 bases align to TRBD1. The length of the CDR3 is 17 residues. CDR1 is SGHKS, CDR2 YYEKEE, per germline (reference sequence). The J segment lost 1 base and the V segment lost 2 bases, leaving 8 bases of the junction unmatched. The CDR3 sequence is CASSLRRQGLSGNTIYF. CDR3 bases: TGTGCCAGCAGCTTAAGGAGACAGGGGTTGTCTGGAAACACCATATATTTT.

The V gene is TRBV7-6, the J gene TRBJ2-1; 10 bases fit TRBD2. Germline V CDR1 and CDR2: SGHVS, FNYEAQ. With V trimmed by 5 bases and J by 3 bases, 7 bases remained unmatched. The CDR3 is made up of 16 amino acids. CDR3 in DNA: TGTGCCAGCAGCCCCCTAGCGGGGGCCAGCTACAATGAGCAGTTCTTC. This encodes CASSPLAGASYNEQFF.

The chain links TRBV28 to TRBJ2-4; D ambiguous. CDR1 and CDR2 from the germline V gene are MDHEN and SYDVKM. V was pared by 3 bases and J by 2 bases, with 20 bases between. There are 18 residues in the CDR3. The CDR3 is CASSFPRHGESSKNIQYF. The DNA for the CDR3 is TGTGCCAGCAGTTTCCCAAGGCACGGAGAAAGTTCCAAAAACATTCAGTACTTC.

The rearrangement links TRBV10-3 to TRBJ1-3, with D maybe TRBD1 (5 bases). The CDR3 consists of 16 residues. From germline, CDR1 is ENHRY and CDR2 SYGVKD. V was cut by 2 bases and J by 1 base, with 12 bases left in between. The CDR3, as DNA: TGTGCCATCAGTGAGACCCAGGGAAGGTCTGGAAACACCATATATTTT. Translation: CAISETQGRSGNTIYF.

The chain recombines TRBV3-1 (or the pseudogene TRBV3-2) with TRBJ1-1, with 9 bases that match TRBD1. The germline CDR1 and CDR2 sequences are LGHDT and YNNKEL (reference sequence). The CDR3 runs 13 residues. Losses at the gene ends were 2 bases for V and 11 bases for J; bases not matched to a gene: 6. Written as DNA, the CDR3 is TGTGCCAGCAGCCAAACCGGGACAGGGATTGCTTTCTTT. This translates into CASSQTGTGIAFF.

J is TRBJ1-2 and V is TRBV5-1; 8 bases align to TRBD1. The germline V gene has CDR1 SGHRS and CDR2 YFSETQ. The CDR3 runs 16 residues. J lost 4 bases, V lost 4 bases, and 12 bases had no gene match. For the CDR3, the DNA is TGCGCCAGCAGCCTGCGGTCGGACAGGGACGGCTATGGCTACACCTTC. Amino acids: CASSLRSDRDGYGYTF.

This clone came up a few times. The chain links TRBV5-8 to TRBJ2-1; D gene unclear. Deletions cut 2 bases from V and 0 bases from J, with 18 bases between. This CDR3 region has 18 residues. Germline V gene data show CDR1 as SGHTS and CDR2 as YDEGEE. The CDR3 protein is CASSFPSAVAGSYNEQFF. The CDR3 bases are TGTGCCAGCAGCTTTCCTTCGGCAGTGGCAGGCTCCTACAATGAGCAGTTCTTC.

CDR3 nucleotide sequence: TGTGCCAGCAGGGACAGGGGGCCGGGCTACACCTTC. It is translated as CASRDRGPGYTF. This rearrangement joins TRBV2 to TRBJ1-2, with 11 bases fitting TRBD1. Germline values: CDR1 SNHLY, CDR2 FYNNEI. V was pared by 6 bases and J by 8 bases, with 2 bases of the junction left unmatched. The CDR3 is 12 residues long.

Here the CDR3 DNA reads TGTGCCAGCAGTTTACTAGCGGGGGCCTCCTACGAGCAGTACTTC. Translation: CASSLLAGASYEQYF. The chain combines TRBV6-4 with TRBJ2-7; the match to TRBD2 covers 11 bases. V shed 5 bases and J 0 bases; nucleotides not matched to a gene: 3. The CDR3 spans 15 residues. Germline CDR1 and CDR2: MRHNA and SNTAGT.

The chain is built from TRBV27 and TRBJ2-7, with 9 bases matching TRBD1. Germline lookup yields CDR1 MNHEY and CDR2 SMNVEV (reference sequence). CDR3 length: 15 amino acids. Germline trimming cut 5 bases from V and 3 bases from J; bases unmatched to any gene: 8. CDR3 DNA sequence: TGTGCCAGCAGTAAGAGACAGGGGGTGTTCTACGAGCAGTACTTC. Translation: CASSKRQGVFYEQYF.

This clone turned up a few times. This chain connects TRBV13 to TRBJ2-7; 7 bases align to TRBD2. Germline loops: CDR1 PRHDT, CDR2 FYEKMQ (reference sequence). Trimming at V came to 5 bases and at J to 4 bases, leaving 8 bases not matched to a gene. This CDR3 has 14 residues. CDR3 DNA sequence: TGTGCCAGCAGCCCCTTGGGAGGGTCTTACGAGCAGTACTTC. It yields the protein CASSPLGGSYEQYF.